The rows below give T cell receptor beta chains drawn from one sample of a study of shared clonotypes between healthy human individuals. The data were produced by immunoSEQ multiplex PCR, yet TCRdb's version contains in-frame clones alone and is incomplete. The sample has roughly 2,000,000 clones; 85% to 95% are singletons. The sequencing sample was made of naive CD8+ T cells sorted from blood. The origin of the receptors is a man younger than 35 in good health. The CDR3 runs from the conserved cysteine through the conserved F or W. The D gene is left open where the match is weak.

cdr3_length | d_call | j_call | v_call | cdr3_aa | cdr3_nt
13 | . | TRBJ1-4 | TRBV5-6 | CASSLGASEKLFF | TGTGCCAGCAGCTTGGGAGCCAGTGAAAAACTGTTTTTT
15 | TRBD2 | TRBJ2-5 | TRBV6-5 | CASSPGTSRQETQYF | TGTGCCAGCAGCCCAGGGACTAGTCGCCAAGAGACCCAGTACTTC
14 | . | TRBJ2-3 | TRBV5-1 | CASSLGKGGDTQYF | TGCGCCAGCAGCTTGGGGAAGGGTGGTGATACGCAGTATTTT
16 | . | TRBJ1-4 | TRBV27 | CASSLTVQGLGEKLFF | TGTGCCAGCAGTTTAACGGTCCAGGGGTTAGGAGAAAAACTGTTTTTT
15 | . | TRBJ2-3 | TRBV6-5 | CASSYEAGSLDTQYF | TGTGCCAGCAGTTACGAGGCAGGGTCGTTGGATACGCAGTATTTT
13 | . | TRBJ2-7 | TRBV6-1 | CASSERGPWEQYF | TGTGCCAGCAGTGAAAGGGGACCGTGGGAGCAGTACTTC
14 | TRBD2 | TRBJ2-1 | TRBV28 | CASSLAGGDGEQFF | TGTGCCAGCAGTCTTGCGGGGGGCGACGGTGAGCAGTTCTTC
14 | TRBD1 | TRBJ2-1 | TRBV28 | CASRDLQGAIEQFF | TGTGCCAGCAGAGATCTCCAGGGGGCTATTGAGCAGTTCTTC
16 | TRBD2 | TRBJ2-3 | TRBV13 | CASSLAGLVGADTQYF | TGTGCCAGCAGCTTAGCCGGACTAGTGGGGGCAGATACGCAGTATTTT
16 | . | TRBJ2-7 | TRBV9 | CASSVVPDGSFYEQYF | TGTGCCAGCAGCGTAGTTCCGGATGGTAGCTTCTACGAGCAGTACTTC
17 | TRBD2 | TRBJ2-2 | TRBV7-9 | CASSLGLAGVRTGELFF | TGTGCCAGCAGCTTGGGACTAGCGGGAGTGCGGACCGGGGAGCTGTTTTTT
16 | . | TRBJ2-2 | TRBV7-8 | CASSQQTGSSAGELFF | TGTGCCAGCAGCCAACAAACAGGTTCATCGGCCGGGGAGCTGTTTTTT